The 30 T cell receptor beta chains below were found in one sample sequenced in a study of spatial heterogeneity in lung cancer. Specified time point: blood at routine non-recurrence follow-up after resection. TCRdb analysed the 5' RACE reads with MiXCR anew, one entry per CDR3 protein. Found here are fewer than 50,000 distinct CDR3 sequences, more than 9% of them singletons; the top ten hold over 15%. The specimen comprised PBMCs, sampled at follow-up. Source of these receptors: a female donor with early-stage non-small cell lung cancer.

The sample holds many counts of this clonotype. The V and J genes are TRBV9 and TRBJ2-3, with TRBD2 matching over 11 bases. This CDR3 region has 17 residues. J lost 1 base, V lost 4 bases, and 8 bases had no gene match. The germline gives CDR1 SGDLS, CDR2 YYNGEE. The CDR3 sequence is CASSQDEGLAGTDTQYF. The CDR3 DNA sequence: TGTGCCAGCAGCCAAGATGAGGGACTAGCGGGCACAGATACGCAGTATTTT.

This chain joins TRBV7-9 and TRBJ2-5, with D uncertain. The length of the CDR3 is 14 residues. The germline V gene has CDR1 SEHNR and CDR2 FQNEAQ (reference sequence). V lost 0 bases to trimming and J lost 5 bases, with 10 bases between them. This CDR3 reads CASSLAGYTETQYF. CDR3 nucleotides: TGTGCCAGCAGCTTAGCAGGGTATACGGAGACCCAGTACTTC.

This clonotype was recorded many times. The V call is TRBV7-6, the J call TRBJ1-6, with D unclear. This CDR3 comprises 15 residues. Looked up from germline, CDR1 is SGHVS and CDR2 is FNYEAQ. V lost 1 base and J lost 8, with 12 bases in between. The CDR3 region is CASSLGTAVDSPLHF. The CDR3 nucleotides are TGTGCCAGCAGCTTAGGAACGGCAGTAGATTCACCCCTCCACTTT.

This clonotype appeared many times. V is TRBV7-9 and J is TRBJ1-1; TRBD1 aligns across 7 bases. The CDR3 extends over 15 amino acids. Losses at the gene ends were 3 bases for V and 9 bases for J; bases not matched to a gene: 13. Germline V gene sequence: CDR1 SEHNR, CDR2 FQNEAQ (reference sequence). The CDR3 reads CASSFETGAAPKAFF. DNA of the CDR3: TGTGCCAGCAGCTTTGAAACAGGGGCCGCTCCAAAAGCTTTCTTT. Together with reference TRBV7-9 and TRBJ1-1, the CDR3 gives the full variable domain: DTGVSQNPRHKITKRGQNVTFRCDPISEHNRLYWYRQTLGQGPEFLTYFQNEAQLEKSRLLSDRFSAERPKGSFSTLEIQRTEQGDSAMYLCASSFETGAAPKAFFGQGTRLTVV.

The gene calls are TRBV3-1 and TRBJ2-7; 7 bases fit TRBD1. V trimming: 3 bases; J trimming: 0 bases; junction bases outside the gene matches: 5. Germline V gene data show CDR1 as LGHDT and CDR2 as YNNKEL (reference sequence). The CDR3 consists of 15 residues. CDR3 DNA: TGTGCCAGCAGCCACCGGACAGGAGTCTCCTACGAGCAGTACTTC. Translated, it gives CASSHRTGVSYEQYF.

This chain joins TRBV16 and TRBJ2-2; D is perhaps TRBD2 (5 bases). CDR3 length equals 16 residues. From germline, CDR1 is KGHSY and CDR2 FQNENV. Trimming pared 0 bases from V and 6 bases from J, leaving 14 bases between. The CDR3, as DNA: TGTGCCAGCAGCCAATCAGAAGGTCTTAGCGCCGGGGAGCTGTTTTTT. It specifies CASSQSEGLSAGELFF.

CDR3 residues: CSARDLAGGSYEQYF. In DNA, the CDR3 is TGCAGTGCTAGAGATCTAGCTGGGGGTTCCTACGAGCAGTACTTC. The chain couples TRBV20-1 to TRBJ2-7; D is perhaps TRBD1 or TRBD2 (5 bases each). This CDR3 has 15 residues. Germline V gives CDR1 DFQATT, CDR2 SNEGSKA (reference sequence). V lost 0 bases and J lost 1, with 13 bases in between.

Only a few counts were recorded for this clonotype. This chain joins TRBV5-1 and TRBJ2-5; D is possibly TRBD1 (5 bases). Germline assignment: CDR1 SGHRS and CDR2 YFSETQ. V was shortened by 2 bases and J by 2 bases, with 7 bases between the two germline ends. The CDR3 length is 13 residues. CDR3 in amino acids: CASSFQGQETQYF. The CDR3 DNA follows: TGCGCCAGCAGCTTCCAGGGTCAAGAGACCCAGTACTTC.

This clonotype was found many times. The chain links TRBV12-3 or TRBV12-4 to TRBJ2-1; tentative D call: TRBD2 (5 bases). The V gene lost 5 bases and the J gene lost 10 bases, with 9 bases spanning the gap. CDR3 length equals 11 residues. DNA for the CDR3: TGTGCCAGCAGTCCCGGACTGGAGCAGTTCTTC. Translation: CASSPGLEQFF.

This chain joins TRBV6-1 and TRBJ2-7; D ambiguous. The CDR3 is made up of 14 amino acids. Germline-derived CDR1 and CDR2 are MNHNS and SASEGT. V lost 4 bases to trimming and J lost 6 bases, with 16 bases between them. This CDR3 is CASSGDWSPGEQYF. The CDR3 DNA is TGTGCCAGCAGTGGCGACTGGTCCCCCGGCGAGCAGTACTTC.

This clonotype appeared a few times. The V gene is TRBV4-1, the J gene TRBJ2-7, with D possibly matching TRBD2 (6 bases). The CDR3 loop spans 16 amino acids. V lost 1 base, J lost 3 bases, and 16 bases lay in between. Per germline, CDR1 MGHRA and CDR2 YSYEKL. CDR3 sequence (DNA): TGCGCCAGCAGCCAAGTTCTCGCGGGGTTGAACTACGAGCAGTACTTC. The encoded protein is CASSQVLAGLNYEQYF.

This clonotype occurred many times. The genes are TRBV28 and TRBJ1-1, with 7 bases identical to TRBD1. CDR1 MDHEN and CDR2 SYDVKM come from the germline V gene. The length of the CDR3 is 14 residues. V lost 1 base and J lost 4; bases outside the gene matches: 3. CDR3 nucleotide sequence: TGTGCCAGCAGTTTATCAGGGGGTGGCACTGAAGCTTTCTTT. This sequence encodes CASSLSGGGTEAFF.

This clonotype occurred many times. This chain links TRBV5-4 with TRBJ1-4, with 8 bases identical to TRBD1. Trimming removed 0 bases from V and 6 bases from J; junction bases left unmatched: 4. The CDR3 spans 15 residues. In germline, CDR1 is SGHNT, CDR2 YYREEE (reference sequence). CDR3 region: CASSLDPGGDEKLFF. The CDR3 DNA follows: TGTGCCAGCAGCTTGGATCCAGGGGGCGATGAAAAACTGTTTTTT.

This clonotype has at least ten counts. This chain joins TRBV6-2 or TRBV6-3 and TRBJ2-3; 9 positions agree with TRBD1. Germline V gene lookup returns CDR1 MNHEY and CDR2 SVGEGT. This CDR3 contains 12 residues. The trim removed 6 bases at V and 9 bases at J, leaving 4 bases unmatched. The CDR3 is CASRGTGRTQYF. The CDR3, as DNA: TGTGCCAGCAGAGGGACAGGGAGGACGCAGTATTTT.

The chain recombines TRBV5-1 with TRBJ2-1, with D unresolved. Trimming shortened V by 1 base and J by 7 bases, and 9 bases separated the two germline ends. CDR1 is SGHRS, CDR2 YFSETQ, per germline. This CDR3 has 13 amino acids. This CDR3 is CASSLSQKNEQFF. The CDR3 nucleotides read TGCGCCAGCAGCTTGTCACAGAAGAATGAGCAGTTCTTC.

This chain uses TRBV28 with TRBJ2-7, with a possible D match to TRBD1 (6 bases). Trimming shortened V by 6 bases and J by 12 bases, and 18 bases separated the two germline ends. The germline V gene has CDR1 MDHEN and CDR2 SYDVKM. The CDR3 covers 12 residues. The CDR3 reads CASSRQAGEGYF. The CDR3 DNA follows: TGTGCCAGCAGCCGACAGGCAGGTGAGGGGTACTTC.

This clonotype was counted at least ten times. The V call is TRBV4-3, the J call TRBJ1-4, with D unresolved. This CDR3 region has 15 residues. Germline V lookup: CDR1 LGHNA, CDR2 YSLEER. Trimming cost V 0 bases and J 0 bases, with 5 bases left between them. The CDR3 DNA reads TGCGCCAGCAGCCAAGATGGTGCAACTAATGAAAAACTGTTTTTT. It codes for CASSQDGATNEKLFF.

This CDR3 reads CSVETSYEQYF. CDR3 nucleotide sequence: TGCAGCGTTGAAACATCCTACGAGCAGTACTTC. J is TRBJ2-7 and V is TRBV29-1; D is undetermined. Germline lookup yields CDR1 SQVTM and CDR2 ANQGSEA. The V end lost 2 bases, the J end lost 1 base, and 3 bases lay between the germline ends. CDR3 length: 11 amino acids.

This clonotype was recorded at least ten times. This chain links TRBV11-1 with TRBJ1-1; perhaps TRBD1 as D (5 bases). V was pared by 3 bases and J by 11 bases, with 16 bases between. The CDR3 consists of 13 residues. The germline CDR1 and CDR2 sequences are SGHAT and FQDESV (reference sequence). The CDR3 DNA sequence: TGTGCCAGCAGCTTGGGGGGATGGCCGGCGGCTTTCTTT. Translating it yields CASSLGGWPAAFF. Using reference TRBV11-1 and TRBJ1-1 for the parts outside the CDR3, the full variable domain is EAEVAQSPRYKITEKSQAVAFWCDPISGHATLYWYRQILGQGPELLVQFQDESVVDDSQLPKDRFSAERLKGVDSTLKIQPAELGDSAMYLCASSLGGWPAAFFGQGTRLTVV.

This clonotype was seen many times. The chain combines TRBV11-2 with TRBJ2-5, with TRBD1 as a possible D gene (5 bases). Between the trimmed V and J ends, which lost 4 bases and 4 bases, there was a span of 16 bases. CDR1 and CDR2 from the germline V gene are SGHAT and FQNNGV. The CDR3 length is 15 residues. CDR3 DNA sequence: TGTGCCAGCAGCTCTGGGGTGGGGCCTCGAGAGACCCAGTACTTC. This gives the protein CASSSGVGPRETQYF.

This clonotype has at least ten counts. The V call is TRBV6-2 or TRBV6-3, the J call TRBJ2-6; no definite D call. Trimming left V 7 bases short and J 0 bases short, with 4 bases between. The CDR3 loop spans 13 amino acids. Germline V gene data show CDR1 as MNHEY and CDR2 as SVGEGT. The chain's CDR3 is CASINSGANVLTF. For the CDR3, the DNA is TGTGCCAGCATCAACTCTGGGGCCAACGTCCTGACTTTC.

The chain links TRBV5-6 to TRBJ2-7, with a possible D match to TRBD1 (5 bases). Trimming took 0 bases from V and 0 from J, leaving 10 bases between them. Germline CDR1 and CDR2: SGHDT and YYEEEE. There are 15 residues in the CDR3. CDR3 nucleotides: TGTGCCAGCAGCTTGGCGAAGACAGTCTCCTACGAGCAGTACTTC. It is translated as CASSLAKTVSYEQYF.

This clonotype has at least ten counts. The chain carries TRBV20-1 and TRBJ2-7; D perhaps matches TRBD2 (7 bases). Germline assignment: CDR1 DFQATT and CDR2 SNEGSKA (reference sequence). With 3 bases removed from V and 5 bases from J, the gap between germline ends came to 11 bases. CDR3 length: 12 residues. CDR3 sequence: CSASGGLDEQYF. The CDR3 DNA is TGCAGTGCTAGCGGGGGGCTCGACGAGCAGTACTTC.

This clonotype was seen ten or more times. The V and J genes are TRBV18 and TRBJ2-7; D may be TRBD2 (6 bases). Germline V lookup: CDR1 KGHSH, CDR2 LQKENI. The CDR3 is 14 residues long. Trimming removed 6 bases from V and 1 base from J, with 13 bases in between. CDR3 sequence: CASSTGLVSYEQYF. Here the CDR3 DNA reads TGTGCCAGCTCCACGGGACTCGTTTCCTACGAGCAGTACTTC.

This clonotype was seen a handful of times. The V call is TRBV11-2, the J call TRBJ2-3, with D maybe TRBD2 (7 bases). This CDR3 has 17 residues. Germline V gene lookup returns CDR1 SGHAT and CDR2 FQNNGV. V lost 5 bases and J lost 0, with 18 bases in between. The CDR3 coding sequence is TGTGCCAGCAGCGCCCTCGGAGCGGGGACAAGCACAGATACGCAGTATTTT. Amino acid sequence: CASSALGAGTSTDTQYF.

Only a few counts were recorded for this clonotype. V and J are TRBV4-1 and TRBJ2-1; D possibly corresponds to TRBD2 (5 bases). Deletions cut 0 bases from V and 9 bases from J, with 18 bases between. This CDR3 region has 16 residues. Germline V CDR1 and CDR2: MGHRA, YSYEKL. CDR3 sequence reads: CASSQDPGVTRGEQFF. Written as DNA, the CDR3 is TGCGCCAGCAGCCAAGATCCCGGTGTCACACGGGGTGAGCAGTTCTTC.

Only a few counts were recorded for this clonotype. This sequence joins TRBV20-1 and TRBJ2-7; 8 bases agree with TRBD1. Germline loops: CDR1 DFQATT, CDR2 SNEGSKA (reference sequence). V dropped 2 bases and J dropped 2; count of bases not matched to a gene: 8. The CDR3 has 15 residues. The CDR3 sequence is CSARPLGQATYEQYF. The CDR3 nucleotides are TGCAGTGCTAGACCATTGGGACAGGCAACCTACGAGCAGTACTTC.

The rearrangement joins TRBV2 to TRBJ1-1, with TRBD1 matching over 8 bases. Per germline, CDR1 SNHLY and CDR2 FYNNEI. With 6 bases clipped from V and 7 bases from J, the junction kept 13 bases outside the gene matches. The CDR3 runs 15 residues. The CDR3 DNA follows: TGTGCCAGCAGCAGGAGACAGGGGCAGGGAAGTGAAGCTTTCTTT. Its translation: CASSRRQGQGSEAFF. Combining the CDR3 with reference TRBV2 and TRBJ1-1 gives the whole variable domain EPEVTQTPSHQVTQMGQEVILRCVPISNHLYFYWYRQILGQKVEFLVSFYNNEISEKSEIFDDQFSVERPDGSNFTLKIRSTKLEDSAMYFCASSRRQGQGSEAFFGQGTRLTVV.

This clonotype was seen only a few times. The V call is TRBV20-1, the J call TRBJ2-5; 8 nucleotides match TRBD1. Germline V gene sequence: CDR1 DFQATT, CDR2 SNEGSKA (reference sequence). V lost 4 bases to trimming and J lost 5 bases; unmatched junction nucleotides: 6. The CDR3 loop spans 13 amino acids. The CDR3 sequence is CSAKDRGGETQYF. In DNA, the CDR3 is TGCAGTGCTAAAGACAGGGGCGGGGAGACCCAGTACTTC.

This clonotype was recorded many times. The chain has TRBV30 and TRBJ2-7, with TRBD1 as a possible D gene (5 bases). V lost 0 bases, J lost 4 bases, and 16 bases lay in between. Germline CDR1 reads GTSNPN; CDR2 reads SVGIG (reference sequence). The CDR3 is made up of 15 amino acids. CDR3 coding DNA: TGTGCCTGGAGTGTACCAGGCCCTAAGGGGTACGAGCAGTACTTC. This encodes CAWSVPGPKGYEQYF.